Described below is a single TCR beta chain sequence and its context. Its antigen is unknown. TCRdb called the reads again in MiXCR, with one record for every CDR3 protein. Counted here are approximately 1,000,000 distinct CDR3 sequences, roughly a third occurring once; the ten biggest clones make up 13%. This entry comes from a study of T cell repertoires in cytomegalovirus infection. Findings and caveats of the study: The study identified carriers of CMV plus the relevant HLA from cumulative public TCR beta family frequency.

Trimming stripped 4 bases from V and 10 bases from J, with 16 bases between. The CDR3 covers 13 residues. Germline CDR1 reads LGHDT; CDR2 reads YNNKEL (reference sequence). V and J are TRBV3-1 and TRBJ2-5; perhaps TRBD2 as D (5 bases). This specimen was cultured CD8+ T cells from PBMCs, taken from culture after CMV antigen stimulation. The clonotype originates from a human donor in good health (CMV status not recorded). Some clones in this sample may be carry-over from other donors' samples. In nucleotides, the CDR3 is TGTGCCAGCAGCCGCTACCCCGACGGGGACCAGTACTTC. It translates to CASSRYPDGDQYF.